The present T cell receptor (beta chain) was sequenced within a study of cytomegalovirus exposure and HLA in healthy donors. In the PCR, 60 Vbeta and 13 Jbeta primers were used. This table comes from immunoSEQ multiplex PCR, and its TCRdb copy is limited to in-frame clones, with some not included. Of roughly 150,000 clones listed, about 70% are singletons. Each donor was nominally healthy when sampled (though unrecorded immune exposures were likely). For this clone: Its antigen is as yet unknown.

CDR1 is SGDLS, CDR2 YYNGEE, per germline. Trimming stripped 0 bases from V and 8 bases from J, with 11 bases between. CDR3 length: 13 residues. Overall study findings and caveats: A later analysis linked a missense variant in DCLRE1C to the trimming of TCR beta V and J genes.

The chain employs TRBV9 and TRBJ1-1; D possibly corresponds to TRBD1 (6 bases). The receptor comes from a man aged 25 to 40 in good health and CMV-seropositive. Sequencing was performed on PBMCs. CDR3 sequence: CASSVGVDREAFF. CDR3 in DNA: TGTGCCAGCAGCGTAGGTGTTGACAGGGAAGCTTTCTTT. Based on the CDR3 plus reference TRBV9 and TRBJ1-1, the full variable domain is DSGVTQTPKHLITATGQRVTLRCSPRSGDLSVYWYQQSLDQGLQFLIQYYNGEERAKGNILERFSAQQFPDLHSELNLSSLELGDSALYFCASSVGVDREAFFGQGTRLTVV.